This T cell receptor beta chain was captured by sequencing in a study of blood T cell repertoires in COVID-19. The data were produced by immunoSEQ multiplex PCR, yet TCRdb's version contains in-frame clones alone and is incomplete. This sample has 110,000 or so clones, with approximately 78% found just once. V was trimmed by 0 bases and J by 4 bases, leaving 7 bases between them. Germline loops: CDR1 SEHNR, CDR2 FQNEAQ (reference sequence). This CDR3 is built from 14 residues. The material sequenced was peripheral blood. The rearrangement joins TRBV7-9 to TRBJ2-4, with TRBD2 as a possible D gene (5 bases). The source of this sequence is a woman older than 75 with acute or convalescent COVID-19. The CDR3 DNA sequence: TGTGCCAGCAGCTTAGCGGGAGTGAAAAACATTCAGTACTTC. It translates to CASSLAGVKNIQYF.